Below are 32 T cell receptor beta chains sequenced from a single sample in a study of metastatic and nonmetastatic thyroid tumors. With MiXCR, TCRdb called clones anew from the PCR reads. The sample shows roughly 63,000 clones, roughly 15% of them seen only once. Prior to thyroid surgery, none of the patients had received any treatment. The sample comprised blood. All receptors derive from a male donor with papillary thyroid cancer or a benign thyroid nodule (not recorded which). Some clones in this sample may be carry-over from other donors' samples.

This clone was counted at least ten times. This sample includes further DNA sequences coding for the same CDR3. The J gene is TRBJ2-3, the V gene TRBV19; 7 bases fit TRBD2. The CDR3 contains 15 residues. CDR1 is LNHDA, CDR2 SQIVND, per germline (reference sequence). Trimming took 3 bases from V and 2 from J; bases not matched to a gene: 5. The CDR3 protein is CASSIFAGVTDTQYF. The CDR3 DNA sequence: TGTGCCAGTAGTATTTTCGCGGGGGTCACAGATACGCAGTATTTT.

This clone has only a few counts. A read error is possible here, since a much larger clone lies one base away. V gene TRBV29-1 combines with J gene TRBJ1-3, with D tentatively TRBD1 (6 bases). Per germline, CDR1 SQVTM and CDR2 ANQGSEA. The CDR3 length is 13 residues. DNA for the CDR3: TGCAGCGTTGGAGACAGGTCTGTAAACACCATATATTTT. Translation: CSVGDRSVNTIYF.

Many counts were recorded for this clone. The rearrangement uses TRBV10-2 and TRBJ2-3; D unresolved. Per the germline V gene, CDR1 is WSHSY and CDR2 is SAAADI. There are 13 residues in the CDR3. Trimming stripped 1 base from V and 4 bases from J, with 6 bases between. In nucleotides, the CDR3 is TGCGCCAGCAGTGAGTTGCGCTCAGATACGCAGTATTTT. Its translation is CASSELRSDTQYF.

This clone was seen a handful of times. The chain combines TRBV6-4 with TRBJ2-2; 8 nucleotides line up with TRBD1. Germline CDR1 MRHNA, CDR2 SNTAGT. CDR3 length: 16 residues. Unmatched junction bases numbered 10, after V lost 7 bases and J lost 3 bases. The DNA for the CDR3 is TGTGCCAGCATTGGACGACAGGGGCGGTACACCGGGGAGCTGTTTTTT. Translation: CASIGRQGRYTGELFF.

This clone was counted at least ten times. V gene TRBV11-2 combines with J gene TRBJ2-5; no reliable D call. V lost 1 base and J lost 1, with 10 bases in between. CDR1 is SGHAT, CDR2 FQNNGV, per germline. CDR3 length: 15 residues. The DNA for the CDR3 is TGTGCCAGCAGCTTAGTTGGGGATCTCCAAGAGACCCAGTACTTC. It yields the protein CASSLVGDLQETQYF.

A few counts support this clone. The V call is TRBV6-1, the J call TRBJ2-3, with D maybe TRBD1 (6 bases). Trimming removed 6 bases from V and 6 bases from J, with 19 bases in between. CDR1 and CDR2 from the germline V gene are MNHNS and SASEGT. CDR3 length equals 15 residues. CDR3 nucleotides: TGTGCCAGCAGCCACTTACAGGGTTCGGCGGATACGCAGTATTTT. Its translation: CASSHLQGSADTQYF.

Many counts were recorded for this clone. The chain links TRBV28 to TRBJ1-2; 8 bases agree with TRBD1. Germline V CDR1 and CDR2: MDHEN, SYDVKM. This CDR3 spans 15 amino acids. V gave up 6 bases and J gave up 1 base; unmatched junction bases: 7. DNA for the CDR3: TGTGCCAGCAGGAGCCGGGACAGGCATAACTATGGCTACACCTTC. It yields the protein CASRSRDRHNYGYTF.

The chain is built from TRBV3-1 and TRBJ2-3, with D perhaps matching TRBD1 (6 bases). Germline values: CDR1 LGHDT, CDR2 YNNKEL (reference sequence). The CDR3 is 14 amino acids. The DNA of the CDR3 is TGTGCGCAGTCTGGGAGCGGTAGGAGAGGGGGGCAGTATTTT. Protein: CAQSGSGRRGGQYF.

About this clone itself: With a much larger clone just one base away, this may be a read error. Other DNA sequences of this sample code for an identical CDR3. CDR3 coding DNA: TGTGCCAGCAGAGGTCCTGCGGGGGGTCGGGAAGATACGCAGTATTTT. Its protein is CASRGPAGGREDTQYF. V and J are TRBV6-1 and TRBJ2-3, with 8 nucleotides matching TRBD2. The CDR3 extends over 16 amino acids. Germline loops: CDR1 MNHNS, CDR2 SASEGT. Trimming removed 6 bases from V and 5 bases from J; junction bases left unmatched: 13.

On this clone: A much larger clone sits a single nucleotide away, making a read error possible. The same CDR3 is also encoded by other DNA sequences in this sample. The gene calls are TRBV14 and TRBJ1-6; D unclear. This CDR3 contains 14 residues. CDR1 and CDR2 from the germline V gene are SGHDN and FVKESK. V was trimmed by 4 bases and J by 7 bases, leaving 11 bases between them. The chain's CDR3 is CASSPTGGNSPLHF. CDR3 DNA: TGTGCCAGCAGCCCCACCGGTGGCAATTCACCCCTCCACTTT.

Ten or more counts support this clone. This rearrangement joins TRBV10-3 to TRBJ2-7; 9 positions match TRBD2. The V gene end was trimmed by 11 bases and the J gene end by 2 bases; junction bases not matched to a gene: 7. The CDR3 consists of 13 residues. Per germline, CDR1 ENHRY and CDR2 SYGVKD. The CDR3 nucleotides read TGTGCCGGGGGACTAGCAAAGCCCTACGAGCAGTACGTC. The encoded protein is CAGGLAKPYEQYV.

This clone has ten or more counts. The chain couples TRBV5-6 to TRBJ1-4, with D unclear. V lost 2 bases to trimming and J lost 8 bases, with 19 bases between them. Germline CDR1 SGHDT, CDR2 YYEEEE. The CDR3 consists of 16 residues. The CDR3 region has the DNA TGTGCCAGCAGCTTCACTCGGACGGCCTATAGGGAAAAACTGTTTTTT. It yields the protein CASSFTRTAYREKLFF.

This clone was observed at least ten times. This rearrangement joins TRBV4-1 to TRBJ2-3; 8 bases fit TRBD1. Germline CDR1 is MGHRA and CDR2 is YSYEKL. The ends lost 7 bases at V and 6 bases at J; junction bases unmatched: 15. The CDR3 sequence is 16 residues long. The CDR3 DNA sequence: TGCGCCAGCAAACCTGTCAGGGGGCAGGGGTTGGATACGCAGTATTTT. It yields the protein CASKPVRGQGLDTQYF.

This clone occurred many times. A much larger clonotype is one base distant, so this may be a read error. The rearrangement joins TRBV6-1 to TRBJ2-5; 7 bases align to TRBD2. This CDR3 has 16 amino acids. Germline CDR1 is MNHNS and CDR2 is SASEGT. The CDR3 spells CASTSLGRGDQEIQYF. The CDR3, as DNA: TGTGCCAGCACTTCATTGGGCCGGGGGGACCAAGAGATCCAGTACTTC.

This clone was detected many times. The chain is built from TRBV11-2 and TRBJ1-1; no clear D gene. CDR1 and CDR2 from the germline V gene are SGHAT and FQNNGV. The V and J ends lost 10 bases and 4 bases respectively, with 22 bases between them. This CDR3 contains 15 residues. The CDR3 sequence is CATHSAGVGGTEAFF. As DNA, the CDR3 is TGTGCCACGCACTCGGCAGGAGTAGGTGGCACTGAAGCTTTCTTT.

This clone was seen many times. The rearrangement joins TRBV11-1 to TRBJ1-3; D possibly corresponds to TRBD1 (5 bases). Germline CDR1 SGHAT, CDR2 FQDESV (reference sequence). This CDR3 spans 17 amino acids. Trimming took off 2 bases at V and 0 bases at J, with 14 bases between the two ends. CDR3 in amino acids: CASSLKGPLNSGNTIYF. The CDR3 DNA follows: TGTGCCAGCAGCTTAAAGGGACCGCTTAACTCTGGAAACACCATATATTTT.

V is TRBV9 and J is TRBJ2-1; 13 bases are a match to TRBD2. This CDR3 has 15 amino acids. V lost 4 bases and J lost 12; bases outside the gene matches: 10. CDR1 is SGDLS and CDR2 is YYNGEE in the germline V gene. The CDR3 loop is CASSRTGTSGVSQFF. In DNA form, the CDR3 reads TGTGCCAGCAGCCGAACTGGGACTAGCGGGGTTTCGCAGTTCTTC.

This clone appeared many times. V and J are TRBV19 and TRBJ2-3; a weak D match, TRBD1 (7 bases). This CDR3 has 17 residues. Germline values: CDR1 LNHDA, CDR2 SQIVND (reference sequence). The V gene lost 3 bases and the J gene lost 0 bases, with 16 bases spanning the gap. Here the CDR3 DNA reads TGTGCCAGTAGTATCCCCCAGGGGGGAGGAAGCACAGATACGCAGTATTTT. It encodes CASSIPQGGGSTDTQYF. The variable domain in full, completed from reference TRBV19 and TRBJ2-3, reads DGGITQSPKYLFRKEGQNVTLSCEQNLNHDAMYWYRQDPGQGLRLIYYSQIVNDFQKGDIAEGYSVSREKKESFPLTVTSAQKNPTAFYLCASSIPQGGGSTDTQYFGPGTRLTVL.

This clone has at least ten counts. The same CDR3 arises from other DNA sequences in this sample as well. The chain uses TRBV27 and TRBJ1-1; 7 bases line up with TRBD1. This CDR3 region has 17 residues. Per the germline V gene, CDR1 is MNHEY and CDR2 is SMNVEV (reference sequence). V lost 3 bases, J lost 1 base, and 11 bases stayed unmatched. The CDR3, as DNA: TGTGCCAGCAGTTTTAGTCTGACAGGGCGAGGGAACACTGAAGCTTTCTTT. This codes for CASSFSLTGRGNTEAFF.

This clone was recorded at least ten times. The J gene is TRBJ2-5, the V gene TRBV24-1; TRBD2 agrees at 7 bases. The CDR3 is 15 amino acids. Looked up from germline, CDR1 is KGHDR and CDR2 is SFDVKD. V was pared by 4 bases and J by 1 base, with 5 bases of the junction left unmatched. The CDR3 is CATSDAGTTQETQYF. The CDR3 bases are TGTGCCACCAGTGACGCAGGGACTACCCAAGAGACCCAGTACTTC.

This clone has at least ten counts. The junction does not match germline at one end; this may be a read error. This sequence joins TRBV7-3 and TRBJ2-3, with D possibly being TRBD2 (6 bases). CDR1 and CDR2 (germline): SGHTA, FQGTGA. The CDR3 loop spans 13 amino acids. In DNA, the CDR3 is TGTGCCAGCAGCATAACGGGGGAAAGTACGCAGTATTTT. Amino acids: CASSITGESTQYF.

To note about this clone: This could be a read error, since a much larger clone is one nucleotide away. The chain couples TRBV9 to TRBJ1-5; TRBD1 might be the D (5 bases). CDR3 length: 14 amino acids. Germline V gene sequence: CDR1 SGDLS, CDR2 YYNGEE. Trimming removed 3 bases from V and 7 bases from J, with 14 bases in between. The CDR3 DNA follows: TGTGCCAGCAGCGCAGGTGGGGCAACCCAGCCCCAGCATTTT. It specifies CASSAGGATQPQHF.

Only a few counts were recorded for this clone. The gene calls are TRBV28 and TRBJ2-6, with no clear D. The germline V gene has CDR1 MDHEN and CDR2 SYDVKM. V was trimmed by 6 bases and J by 0 bases, leaving 18 bases between them. The CDR3 has 18 residues. CDR3 residues: CASRNGKGRSSGANVLTF. In DNA form, the CDR3 reads TGTGCCAGCAGGAATGGAAAGGGTAGGAGCTCTGGGGCCAACGTCCTGACTTTC.

At least ten counts were recorded for this clone. The chain is built from TRBV12-3 or TRBV12-4 and TRBJ1-1, with a weak D call TRBD1 (5 bases). Deletions cut 7 bases from V and 0 bases from J, with 12 bases between. CDR3 length: 14 amino acids. In nucleotides, the CDR3 is TGTGCCAGCACTGGGGACGGGATGAACACTGAAGCTTTCTTT. This codes for CASTGDGMNTEAFF.

This clone is medium-sized (0.01 to 0.1%). The chain combines TRBV6-1 with TRBJ2-7; D possibly corresponds to TRBD1 (5 bases). V was cut by 7 bases and J by 5 bases, with 18 bases left in between. The CDR3 spans 14 residues. Per germline, CDR1 MNHNS and CDR2 SASEGT. The CDR3 region has the DNA TGTGCCAGCACGCTTGGGGCTGCAGTCAACGAGCAGTACGTC. Translation: CASTLGAAVNEQYV.

This clone was observed at least ten times. V usage is TRBV20-1 and J usage is TRBJ2-5; D unresolved. There are 12 residues in the CDR3. Germline-derived CDR1 and CDR2 are DFQATT and SNEGSKA (reference sequence). V was cut by 6 bases and J by 7 bases, with 15 bases left in between. The CDR3 DNA follows: TGCAGTGCCGACCCCCAAGAAGGGACCCAGTACTTC. It translates to CSADPQEGTQYF.

This clone occurred a few times. One junction end does not reproduce the germline sequence, and a read error may be involved. Other DNA sequences from this sample encode an identical CDR3 as well. The J gene is TRBJ2-3, the V gene TRBV5-1; tentative D call: TRBD2 (5 bases). CDR1 and CDR2 (germline): SGHRS, YFSETQ. This CDR3 region has 18 residues. Here the CDR3 reads CASSLGPLREVLADTQYF. The CDR3 DNA reads TGCGCCAGCAGCTTGGGACCCCTCCGGGAAGTTCTCGCAGATACTCAGTATTTT.

This clone was recorded at least ten times. The chain links TRBV5-6 to TRBJ1-2; D not certain. Germline V gives CDR1 SGHDT, CDR2 YYEEEE. CDR3 length equals 16 residues. V gave up 1 base and J gave up 0 bases, with 13 bases separating them. This CDR3 reads CASSLYTRSTNYGYTF. The DNA of the CDR3 is TGTGCCAGCAGCTTGTATACACGATCCACTAACTATGGCTACACCTTC.

Many counts were recorded for this clone. The V gene is TRBV4-3, the J gene TRBJ2-1, with 9 bases lining up with TRBD2. Germline V gives CDR1 LGHNA, CDR2 YSLEER. CDR3 length: 17 residues. After removal of 1 base from V and 7 bases from J, the junction contained 11 bases not matched to a gene. CDR3: CASSQGAHGLAGNEQFF. The CDR3 nucleotides read TGCGCCAGCAGCCAAGGAGCACACGGGCTAGCGGGAAATGAGCAGTTCTTC.

This clone was seen ten or more times. V is TRBV5-6 and J is TRBJ2-7, with 12 bases aligning to TRBD1. The CDR3 runs to 15 residues. Trimming cost V 2 bases and J 6 bases; bases outside gene matches: 6. Germline CDR1 SGHDT, CDR2 YYEEEE. CDR3 nucleotides: TGTGCCAGCAGCTTTGAGGGACAGGGGGCCGGCGAGCAGTACTTC. Translated: CASSFEGQGAGEQYF.

This clone was observed at least ten times. The gene calls are TRBV12-3 or TRBV12-4 and TRBJ2-2, with D possibly TRBD1 on 5 matching bases. V lost 1 base to trimming and J lost 7 bases, with 10 bases between them. The CDR3 loop spans 14 amino acids. The chain's CDR3 is CASSLGGIGGELFF. Written as DNA, the CDR3 is TGTGCCAGCAGTTTAGGGGGCATCGGCGGGGAGCTGTTTTTT.

In this sample, this clone turned up many times. The chain links TRBV2 to TRBJ2-3, with 9 bases fitting TRBD2. The CDR3 contains 15 residues. Trimming took 6 bases from V and 4 from J; bases not matched to a gene: 8. Germline V gives CDR1 SNHLY, CDR2 FYNNEI. CDR3 nucleotides: TGTGCCAGCAGCGGAGCGGGGGGATTCGCAGATACGCAGTATTTT. Translated, it gives CASSGAGGFADTQYF.